This TCR beta chain is from a study of cytomegalovirus exposure and HLA in healthy donors. Notes on the study in general: Of the V segments, some could not be distinguished, including TRBV6-2 and TRBV6-3, and were excluded.

The PCR made use of 60 Vbeta and 13 Jbeta primers. Clones were read by immunoSEQ multiplex PCR, and TCRdb kept only the in-frame ones, dropping some. Of around 170,000 clones in the sample, over 80% are singletons; the top ten hold less than 7%. A remark on this clone: Its antigen remains unidentified.

The ends lost 6 bases at V and 2 bases at J; junction bases unmatched: 9. Per the germline V gene, CDR1 is SNHLY and CDR2 is FYNNEI. The CDR3 is 15 residues long. Sequencing was carried out using PBMCs. The V and J genes are TRBV2 and TRBJ1-1, with 7 bases aligning to TRBD1. The sequence was obtained from a man in his forties or fifties in good health and CMV-seropositive. The CDR3 spells CASSGGTAANTEAFF. For the CDR3, the DNA is TGTGCCAGCAGCGGTGGGACAGCCGCTAACACTGAAGCTTTCTTT.